This TCR beta chain appears in the sequencing data of a study of blood T cell repertoires in COVID-19. This CDR3 has 17 amino acids. The V gene end was trimmed by 0 bases and the J gene end by 3 bases; junction bases not matched to a gene: 4. In germline, CDR1 is SGHRS, CDR2 YFSETQ. Libraries were prepared by immunoSEQ multiplex PCR; TCRdb keeps only in-frame clonotypes and omits some of them. The sample lists about 250,000 clones, approximately 78% occurring once. The chain has TRBV5-1 and TRBJ2-2; 11 positions agree with TRBD2. This TCR derives from a man aged 40-55 years who had been exposed to COVID-19. Sequencing was done on a sample of PBMCs or T cells enriched from blood (not recorded which). This CDR3 reads CASSLGLAGGYTGELFF. The DNA of the CDR3 is TGCGCCAGCAGCTTGGGTCTAGCGGGGGGCTACACCGGGGAGCTGTTTTTT.